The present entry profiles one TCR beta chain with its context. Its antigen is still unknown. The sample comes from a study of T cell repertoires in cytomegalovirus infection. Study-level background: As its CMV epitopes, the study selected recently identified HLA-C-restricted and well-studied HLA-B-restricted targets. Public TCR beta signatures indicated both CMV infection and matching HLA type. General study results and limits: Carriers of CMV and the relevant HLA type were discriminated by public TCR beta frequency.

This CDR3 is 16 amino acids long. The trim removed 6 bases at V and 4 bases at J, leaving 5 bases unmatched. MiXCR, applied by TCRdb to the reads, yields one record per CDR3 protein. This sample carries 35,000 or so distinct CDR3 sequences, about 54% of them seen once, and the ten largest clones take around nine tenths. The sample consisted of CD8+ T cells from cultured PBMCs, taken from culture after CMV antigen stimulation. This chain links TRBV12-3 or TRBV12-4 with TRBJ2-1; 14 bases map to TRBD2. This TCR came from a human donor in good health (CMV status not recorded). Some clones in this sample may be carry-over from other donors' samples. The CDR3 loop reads CASSRGLAGVYNEQFF. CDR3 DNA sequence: TGTGCCAGCAGCCGGGGACTAGCGGGGGTGTACAATGAGCAGTTCTTC.